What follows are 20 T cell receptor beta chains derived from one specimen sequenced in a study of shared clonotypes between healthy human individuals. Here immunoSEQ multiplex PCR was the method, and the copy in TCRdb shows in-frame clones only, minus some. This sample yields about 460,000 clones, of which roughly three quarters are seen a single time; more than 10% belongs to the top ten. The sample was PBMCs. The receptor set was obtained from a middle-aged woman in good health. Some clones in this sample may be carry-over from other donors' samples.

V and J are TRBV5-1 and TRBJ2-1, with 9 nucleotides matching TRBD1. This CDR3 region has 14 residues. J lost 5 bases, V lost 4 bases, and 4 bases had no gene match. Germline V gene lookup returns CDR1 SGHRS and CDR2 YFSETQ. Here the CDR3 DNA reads TGCGCCAGCAGCGACAGGGGGGTAAACAATGAGCAGTTCTTC. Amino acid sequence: CASSDRGVNNEQFF. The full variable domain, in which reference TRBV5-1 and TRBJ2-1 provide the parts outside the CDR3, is KAGVTQTPRYLIKTRGQQVTLSCSPISGHRSVSWYQQTPGQGLQFLFEYFSETQRNKGNFPGRFSGRQFSNSRSEMNVSTLELGDSALYLCASSDRGVNNEQFFGPGTRLTVL.

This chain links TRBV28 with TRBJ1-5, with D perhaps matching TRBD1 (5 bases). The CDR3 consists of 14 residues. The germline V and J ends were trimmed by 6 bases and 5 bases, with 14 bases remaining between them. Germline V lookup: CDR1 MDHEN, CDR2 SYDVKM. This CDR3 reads CASSLSGQDQPQHF. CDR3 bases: TGTGCCAGCAGCCTCTCAGGGCAGGATCAGCCCCAGCATTTT.

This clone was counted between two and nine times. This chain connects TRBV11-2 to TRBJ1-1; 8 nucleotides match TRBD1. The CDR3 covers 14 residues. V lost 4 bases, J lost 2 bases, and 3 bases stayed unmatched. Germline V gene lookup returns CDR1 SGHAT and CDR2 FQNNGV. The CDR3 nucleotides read TGTGCCAGCAGCTCAGGGACAGGAAACACTGAAGCTTTCTTT. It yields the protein CASSSGTGNTEAFF. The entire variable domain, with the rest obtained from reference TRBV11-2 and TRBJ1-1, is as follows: EAGVAQSPRYKIIEKRQSVAFWCNPISGHATLYWYQQILGQGPKLLIQFQNNGVVDDSQLPKDRFSAERLKGVDSTLKIQPAKLEDSAVYLCASSSGTGNTEAFFGQGTRLTVV.

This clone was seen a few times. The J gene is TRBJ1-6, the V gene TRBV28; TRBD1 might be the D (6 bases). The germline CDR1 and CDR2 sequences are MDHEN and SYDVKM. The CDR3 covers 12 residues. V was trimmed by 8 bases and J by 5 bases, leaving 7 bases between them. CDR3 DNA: TGTGCCAGCGGACAGAATAATTCACCCCTCCACTTT. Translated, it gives CASGQNNSPLHF.

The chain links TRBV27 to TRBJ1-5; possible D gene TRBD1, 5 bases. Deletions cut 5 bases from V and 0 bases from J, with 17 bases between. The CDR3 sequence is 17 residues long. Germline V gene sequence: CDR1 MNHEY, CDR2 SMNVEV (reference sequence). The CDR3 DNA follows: TGTGCCAGCAGTCGACCATCGGGGCACTATAGCAATCAGCCCCAGCATTTT. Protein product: CASSRPSGHYSNQPQHF.

CDR3 residues: CASSPGRGSGSFYEQYF. The CDR3 bases are TGTGCCAGCAGTCCAGGCAGGGGGAGCGGGAGTTTCTACGAGCAGTACTTC. The chain joins TRBV27 to TRBJ2-7; TRBD2 might be the D (8 bases). The germline CDR1 and CDR2 sequences are MNHEY and SMNVEV (reference sequence). The CDR3 extends over 17 amino acids. The V and J ends lost 5 bases and 3 bases respectively, with 23 bases between them.

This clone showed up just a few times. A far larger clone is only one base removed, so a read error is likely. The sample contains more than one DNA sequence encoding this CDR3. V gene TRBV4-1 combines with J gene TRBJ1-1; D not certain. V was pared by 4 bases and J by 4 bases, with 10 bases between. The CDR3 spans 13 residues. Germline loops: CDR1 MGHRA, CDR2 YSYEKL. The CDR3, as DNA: TGCGCCAGCAGCCGAGGGCAGAGCACTGAAGCTTTCTTT. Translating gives CASSRGQSTEAFF.

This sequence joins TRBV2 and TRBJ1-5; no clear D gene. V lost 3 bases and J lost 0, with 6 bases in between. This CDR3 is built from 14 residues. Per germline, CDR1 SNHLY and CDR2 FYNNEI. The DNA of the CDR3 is TGTGCCAGCAGTGAGAGGGTTAGCAATCAGCCCCAGCATTTT. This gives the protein CASSERVSNQPQHF.

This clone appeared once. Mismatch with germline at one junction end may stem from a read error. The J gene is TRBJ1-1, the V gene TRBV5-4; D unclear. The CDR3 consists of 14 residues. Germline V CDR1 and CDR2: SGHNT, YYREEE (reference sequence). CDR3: CASSLDGVNTEVFF. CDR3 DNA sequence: TGTGCCAGCAGCTTGGACGGGGTGAACACTGAAGTTTTCTTT.

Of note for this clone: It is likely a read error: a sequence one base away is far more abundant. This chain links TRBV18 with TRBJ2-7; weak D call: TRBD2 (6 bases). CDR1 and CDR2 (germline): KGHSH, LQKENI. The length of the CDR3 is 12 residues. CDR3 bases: TGTGCCAGCCCACCATCGGGAGAAGAGCAGTACTTC. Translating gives CASPPSGEEQYF.

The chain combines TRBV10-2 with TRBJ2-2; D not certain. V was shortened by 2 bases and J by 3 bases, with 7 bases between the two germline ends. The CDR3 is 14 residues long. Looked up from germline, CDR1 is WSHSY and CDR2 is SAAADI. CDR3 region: CASSERVDTGELFF. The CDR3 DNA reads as TGCGCCAGCAGTGAGAGGGTGGACACCGGGGAGCTGTTTTTT.

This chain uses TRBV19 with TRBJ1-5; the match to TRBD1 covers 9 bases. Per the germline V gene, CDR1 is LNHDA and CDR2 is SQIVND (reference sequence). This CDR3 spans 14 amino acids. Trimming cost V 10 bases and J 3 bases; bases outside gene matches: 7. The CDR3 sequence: CATTDRGHNQPQHF. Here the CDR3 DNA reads TGTGCCACCACGGACAGGGGTCACAATCAGCCCCAGCATTTT.

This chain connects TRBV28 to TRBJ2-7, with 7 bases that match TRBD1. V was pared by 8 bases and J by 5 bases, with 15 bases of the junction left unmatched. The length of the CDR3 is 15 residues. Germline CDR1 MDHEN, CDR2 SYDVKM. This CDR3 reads CASWARAGGRNEQYF. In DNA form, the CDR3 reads TGTGCCAGCTGGGCCCGGGCAGGGGGACGGAACGAGCAGTACTTC.

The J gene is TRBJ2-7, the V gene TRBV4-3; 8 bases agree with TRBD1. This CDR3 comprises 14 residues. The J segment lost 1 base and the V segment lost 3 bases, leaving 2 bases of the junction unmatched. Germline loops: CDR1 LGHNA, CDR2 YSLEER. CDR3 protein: CASSHRDRSYEQYF. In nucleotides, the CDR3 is TGCGCCAGCAGCCACCGGGACAGGTCCTACGAGCAGTACTTC.

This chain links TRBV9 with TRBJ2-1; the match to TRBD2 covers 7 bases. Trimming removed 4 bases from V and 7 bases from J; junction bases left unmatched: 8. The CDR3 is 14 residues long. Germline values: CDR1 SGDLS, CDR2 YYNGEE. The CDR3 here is CASSSGTNANEQFF. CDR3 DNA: TGTGCCAGCAGCTCCGGGACTAACGCAAATGAGCAGTTCTTC.

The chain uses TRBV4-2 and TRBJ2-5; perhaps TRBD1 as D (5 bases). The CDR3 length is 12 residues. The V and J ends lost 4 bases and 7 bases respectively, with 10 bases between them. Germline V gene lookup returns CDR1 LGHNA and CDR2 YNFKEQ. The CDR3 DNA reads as TGTGCCAGCAGCCCCCTAAGGGGGACCCAGTACTTC. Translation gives CASSPLRGTQYF.

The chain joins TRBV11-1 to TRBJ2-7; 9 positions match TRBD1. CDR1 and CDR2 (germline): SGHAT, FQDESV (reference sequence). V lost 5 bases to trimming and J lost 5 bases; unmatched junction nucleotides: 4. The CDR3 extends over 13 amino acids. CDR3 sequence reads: CASSLDRGDEQYF. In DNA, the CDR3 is TGTGCCAGCAGCCTGGACAGGGGAGACGAGCAGTACTTC. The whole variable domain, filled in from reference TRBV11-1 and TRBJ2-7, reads EAEVAQSPRYKITEKSQAVAFWCDPISGHATLYWYRQILGQGPELLVQFQDESVVDDSQLPKDRFSAERLKGVDSTLKIQPAELGDSAMYLCASSLDRGDEQYFGPGTRLTVT.

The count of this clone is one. The DNA of the CDR3 is TGTGCCAGCAGCCTACAGGGGTTGGGCCTGAATGTGAAACTGTTTTTT. Amino acid sequence: CASSLQGLGLNVKLFF. V is TRBV7-3 and J is TRBJ1-4; 7 bases are a match to TRBD1. This CDR3 comprises 16 residues. The J segment lost 11 bases and the V segment lost 5 bases, leaving 17 bases of the junction unmatched. Germline V CDR1 and CDR2: SGHTA, FQGTGA.

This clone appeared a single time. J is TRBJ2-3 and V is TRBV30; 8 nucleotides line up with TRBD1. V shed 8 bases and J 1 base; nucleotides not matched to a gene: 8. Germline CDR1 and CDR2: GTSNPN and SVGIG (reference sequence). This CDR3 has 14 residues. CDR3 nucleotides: TGTGCCCAAGGACAGGGAGGCGGCACAGATACGCAGTATTTT. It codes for CAQGQGGGTDTQYF.

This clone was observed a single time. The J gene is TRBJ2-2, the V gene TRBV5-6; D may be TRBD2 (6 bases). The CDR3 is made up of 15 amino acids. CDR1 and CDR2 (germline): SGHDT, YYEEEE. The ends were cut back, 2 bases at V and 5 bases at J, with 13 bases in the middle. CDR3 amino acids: CASSFDPRGTGELFF. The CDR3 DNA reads TGTGCCAGCAGCTTTGACCCCCGGGGGACCGGGGAGCTGTTTTTT.